This T cell receptor beta chain was sequenced during a study of regulatory T cells in long-lasting Graves disease. This clonotype occurred many times. Time point: newly diagnosed GD, antithyroid drugs for less than 3 months. RNA from PBMCs was the source of the TCR library. This CDR3 comprises 15 residues. V lost 1 base and J lost 3, with 12 bases in between. From germline, CDR1 is MNHEY and CDR2 SMNVEV (reference sequence). Investigators prepared the TCR beta libraries by applying iRepertoire HTBI primers and Arm-PCR of CDR3 regions. One entry per CDR3 protein, called by TCRdb with MiXCR from the multiplex PCR reads. Of a few hundred thousand distinct CDR3 sequences listed, about 11% were seen once; the top ten hold under 20%. This sample also appeared in a second study, on T cells in Graves' hyperthyroidism and ophthalmopathy.

This clonotype originated in a woman between 18 and 30 years old with Graves disease. V usage is TRBV27 and J usage is TRBJ1-2; D uncertain. The sample in question was peripheral blood mononuclear cells (PBMCs), obtained at new diagnosis, from a patient treated with antithyroid drugs. The CDR3 region has the DNA TGTGCCAGCAGTTTATGGGGAAATTCATACTATGGCTACACCTTC. Translated, it gives CASSLWGNSYYGYTF.